This T cell receptor beta chain was profiled in a study of T cell responses to AZD1222 COVID-19 vaccine. Comments on this clone: Its antigen is still unknown.

Profiling relied on immunoSEQ multiplex PCR, and the TCRdb table lists in-frame clones only, not all of them. The data show tens of thousands of clones, 83% seen once. Study-wide results and caveats: Donors skewed white British and female; clonal diversity was possibly underestimated. Once two AZD1222 doses were given, Spike-specific TCR breadth and depth went up. Repertoires were sampled only after the peak T cell response.

Both about-4-week and about-12-week second-dose recipients were combined. The CDR3 consists of 15 residues. Losses at the gene ends were 3 bases for V and 2 bases for J; bases not matched to a gene: 5. Germline CDR1 is SGDLS and CDR2 is YYNGEE. The chain uses TRBV9 and TRBJ1-3; 7 nucleotides agree with TRBD1. The sequenced sample was peripheral blood, obtained 28 days after the second AZD1222 dose. The sequence came from an adult who received the AZD1222 COVID-19 vaccine. As DNA, the CDR3 is TGTGCCAGCAGCGCCCCTGGGACAGCTGGAAACACCATATATTTT. It specifies CASSAPGTAGNTIYF.